The T cell receptor (beta chain) under discussion was sequenced for a study of blood T cells in healthy people across ages. A second 7 to 11 cycle PCR used barcoded and J-beta primers. TCRdb used MiXCR to reprocess the 5' RACE reads, holding one entry per CDR3 protein. There are 1.5 million to 2 million distinct CDR3 sequences in the sample; less than 50% occur only once, and over 2% lies in the top ten. CDR3 length: 14 residues. The germline CDR1 and CDR2 sequences are MNHEY and SMNVEV (reference sequence). The chain couples TRBV27 to TRBJ2-4; D is ambiguous. The J call is uncertain, as TRBJ2-7 better fits the DNA end. This sequence originates from a woman aged 40-49 years in good health. The sequenced sample was blood. CDR3 amino acids: CASTDRGGAYEQYF. In nucleotides, the CDR3 is TGTGCCAGCACCGACCGAGGTGGGGCCTACGAGCAGTACTTC.